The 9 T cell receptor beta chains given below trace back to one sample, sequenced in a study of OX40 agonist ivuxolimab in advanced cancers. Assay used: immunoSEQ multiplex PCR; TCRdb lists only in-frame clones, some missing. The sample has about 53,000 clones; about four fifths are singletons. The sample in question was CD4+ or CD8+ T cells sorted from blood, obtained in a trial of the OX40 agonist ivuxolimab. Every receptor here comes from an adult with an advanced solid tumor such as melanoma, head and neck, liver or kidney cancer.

The CDR3, as DNA: TGTGCCAGCAGCCAAGATCAGCTTTCGTTCTTC. Translating gives CASSQDQLSFF. The chain is built from TRBV4-2 and TRBJ2-1; D is uncertain. From germline, CDR1 is LGHNA and CDR2 YNFKEQ. The CDR3 has 11 amino acids. The V gene lost 0 bases and the J gene lost 15 bases, with 9 bases spanning the gap.

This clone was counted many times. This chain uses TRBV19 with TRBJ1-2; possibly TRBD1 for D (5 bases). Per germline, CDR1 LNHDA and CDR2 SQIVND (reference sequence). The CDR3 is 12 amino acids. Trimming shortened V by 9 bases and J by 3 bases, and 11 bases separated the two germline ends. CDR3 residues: CASSQVDYGYTF. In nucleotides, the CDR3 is TGTGCCAGCTCACAGGTCGACTATGGCTACACCTTC. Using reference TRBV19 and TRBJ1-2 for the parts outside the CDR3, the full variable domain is DGGITQSPKYLFRKEGQNVTLSCEQNLNHDAMYWYRQDPGQGLRLIYYSQIVNDFQKGDIAEGYSVSREKKESFPLTVTSAQKNPTAFYLCASSQVDYGYTFGSGTRLTVV.

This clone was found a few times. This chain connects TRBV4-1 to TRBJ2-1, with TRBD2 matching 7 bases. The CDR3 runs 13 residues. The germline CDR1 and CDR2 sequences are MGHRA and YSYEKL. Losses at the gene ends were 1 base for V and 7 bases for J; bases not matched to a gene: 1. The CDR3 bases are TGCGCCAGCAGCCAAGTCGGGGGGAATGAGCAGTTCTTC. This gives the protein CASSQVGGNEQFF.

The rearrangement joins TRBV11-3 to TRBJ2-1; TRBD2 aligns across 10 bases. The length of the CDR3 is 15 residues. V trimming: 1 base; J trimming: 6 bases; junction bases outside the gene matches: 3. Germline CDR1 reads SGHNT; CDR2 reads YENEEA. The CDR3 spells CASSLGLAGVNEQFF. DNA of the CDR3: TGTGCCAGCAGCTTAGGCCTAGCGGGAGTCAATGAGCAGTTCTTC.

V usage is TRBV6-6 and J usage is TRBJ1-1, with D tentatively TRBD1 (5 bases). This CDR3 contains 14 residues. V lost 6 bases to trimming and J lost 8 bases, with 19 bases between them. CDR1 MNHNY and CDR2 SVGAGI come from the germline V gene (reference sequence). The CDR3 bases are TGTGCCAGCAGGGGACGGGGCTCAGGTTACGAAGCTTTCTTT. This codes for CASRGRGSGYEAFF.

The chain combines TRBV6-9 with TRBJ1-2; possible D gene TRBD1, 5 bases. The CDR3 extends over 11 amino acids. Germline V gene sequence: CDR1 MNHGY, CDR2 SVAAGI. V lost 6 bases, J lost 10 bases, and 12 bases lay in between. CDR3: CASSQGQVYTF. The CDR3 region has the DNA TGTGCCAGCAGCCAGGGCCAGGTCTACACCTTC.

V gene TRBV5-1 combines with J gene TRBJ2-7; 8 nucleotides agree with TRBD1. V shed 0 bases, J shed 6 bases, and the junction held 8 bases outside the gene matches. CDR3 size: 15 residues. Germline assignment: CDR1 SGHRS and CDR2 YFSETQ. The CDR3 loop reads CASSLGQGALGEQYF. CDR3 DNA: TGCGCCAGCAGCTTGGGGCAGGGGGCTCTTGGCGAGCAGTACTTC.

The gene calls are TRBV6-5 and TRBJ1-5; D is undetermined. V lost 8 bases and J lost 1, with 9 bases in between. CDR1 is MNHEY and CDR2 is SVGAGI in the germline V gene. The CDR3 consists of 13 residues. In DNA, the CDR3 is TGTGCCAGCGGCAAGGCCAGCAATCAGCCCCAGCATTTT. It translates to CASGKASNQPQHF.

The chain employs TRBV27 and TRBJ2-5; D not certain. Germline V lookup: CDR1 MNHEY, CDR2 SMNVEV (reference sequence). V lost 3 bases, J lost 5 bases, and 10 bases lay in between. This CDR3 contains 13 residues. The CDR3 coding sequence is TGTGCCAGCAGTTTTAGTGGGCCGGAGACCCAGTACTTC. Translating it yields CASSFSGPETQYF.